The 14 T cell receptor beta chains below all came from one sample that was sequenced in a study of blood T cell repertoires in COVID-19. Assay: immunoSEQ multiplex PCR; the TCRdb copy retains only in-frame clones and omits some. The profile covers around 150,000 clones, with around four fifths appearing a single time and around 2.8% taken by the ten largest. Material for sequencing was peripheral blood. These receptors all stem from a man between 65 and 85 years old with acute or convalescent COVID-19.

CDR3 protein: CASSSGLRVYEAFF. CDR3 DNA sequence: TGTGCCAGCAGCTCGGGACTGAGGGTATATGAAGCTTTCTTT. The V gene is TRBV5-8, the J gene TRBJ1-1, with D perhaps matching TRBD1 (5 bases). V lost 3 bases, J lost 7 bases, and 16 bases lay in between. There are 14 residues in the CDR3. The V gene's germline CDR1 is SGHTS and CDR2 YDEGEE.

The V gene is TRBV5-1, the J gene TRBJ2-7, with 10 bases lining up with TRBD1. Trimming cost V 4 bases and J 3 bases; bases outside gene matches: 7. Looked up from germline, CDR1 is SGHRS and CDR2 is YFSETQ. This CDR3 comprises 15 residues. This chain's CDR3 is CASSTTGTGVYEQYF. CDR3 in DNA: TGCGCCAGCAGCACAACCGGGACAGGGGTCTACGAGCAGTACTTC.

This chain joins TRBV19 and TRBJ2-5, with 11 bases that match TRBD2. The CDR3 runs 15 residues. Germline assignment: CDR1 LNHDA and CDR2 SQIVND (reference sequence). J was trimmed by 5 bases and V by 4 bases; bases with no gene match: 6. The CDR3 here is CASSTETSGMETQYF. CDR3 coding DNA: TGTGCCAGTAGTACCGAGACTAGCGGGATGGAGACCCAGTACTTC.

The genes are TRBV30 and TRBJ2-5; 15 bases agree with TRBD2. The V and J ends lost 5 bases and 4 bases, in that order; junction bases with no gene match: 8. CDR1 and CDR2 (germline): GTSNPN, SVGIG (reference sequence). The CDR3 has 16 amino acids. DNA of the CDR3: TGTGCCTGGGGAACGGGACTAGCGGGAGGTGGAGAGACCCAGTACTTC. Amino acid sequence: CAWGTGLAGGGETQYF.

V is TRBV7-9 and J is TRBJ2-3; D is unclear. Germline V gene sequence: CDR1 SEHNR, CDR2 FQNEAQ (reference sequence). V was clipped by 1 base and J by 1 base, with 9 bases between them. This CDR3 is built from 15 residues. CDR3 residues: CASSLVLPGTDTQYF. The CDR3 nucleotides are TGTGCCAGCAGCTTAGTGCTCCCAGGCACAGATACGCAGTATTTT.

The rearrangement joins TRBV27 to TRBJ2-7; D perhaps matches TRBD2 (5 bases). CDR3 length equals 13 residues. Trimming pared 8 bases from V and 3 bases from J, leaving 14 bases between. Germline lookup yields CDR1 MNHEY and CDR2 SMNVEV (reference sequence). Here the CDR3 DNA reads TGTGCCAGCCGGAGTCTAGCCTACTACGAGCAGTACTTC. Amino acid sequence: CASRSLAYYEQYF.

The J gene is TRBJ1-2, the V gene TRBV11-1; 11 bases map to TRBD1. V shed 5 bases and J 4 bases; nucleotides not matched to a gene: 9. The CDR3 consists of 16 residues. Germline-derived CDR1 and CDR2 are SGHAT and FQDESV (reference sequence). The CDR3 DNA reads as TGTGCCAGCAGCGCCAGGACAGGGGGCGCAATCTATGGCTACACCTTC. Translating it yields CASSARTGGAIYGYTF.

V gene TRBV5-6 combines with J gene TRBJ1-3; 7 bases match TRBD1. This CDR3 is 14 amino acids long. Germline values: CDR1 SGHDT, CDR2 YYEEEE. V shed 7 bases, J shed 3 bases, and the junction held 7 bases outside the gene matches. The CDR3 sequence is CASHSAGGGNTIYF. Here the CDR3 DNA reads TGTGCCAGCCACTCGGCAGGGGGTGGAAACACCATATATTTT. The complete variable domain, with remaining parts taken from reference TRBV5-6 and TRBJ1-3, reads DAGVTQSPTHLIKTRGQQVTLRCSPKSGHDTVSWYQQALGQGPQFIFQYYEEEERQRGNFPDRFSGHQFPNYSSELNVNALLLGDSALYLCASHSAGGGNTIYFGEGSWLTVV.

This clone is a singleton in its sample. The J gene is TRBJ1-5, the V gene TRBV24-1; D is possibly TRBD1 (5 bases). The V end lost 4 bases, the J end lost 5 bases, and 8 bases lay between the germline ends. CDR1 and CDR2 (germline): KGHDR, SFDVKD. This CDR3 spans 13 amino acids. The CDR3 DNA follows: TGTGCCACCAGTGACAGGGCCTATCAGCCCCAGCATTTT. This codes for CATSDRAYQPQHF.

V usage is TRBV20-1 and J usage is TRBJ1-2, with D unclear. Per the germline V gene, CDR1 is DFQATT and CDR2 is SNEGSKA (reference sequence). The length of the CDR3 is 12 residues. The V and J ends lost 3 bases and 6 bases respectively, with 11 bases between them. The DNA for the CDR3 is TGCAGTGCTAGTTGGTCACTGCATGGCTACACCTTC. This gives the protein CSASWSLHGYTF.

The chain combines TRBV28 with TRBJ1-1, with D possibly TRBD1 on 6 matching bases. Per the germline V gene, CDR1 is MDHEN and CDR2 is SYDVKM. The CDR3 runs 16 residues. Trimming pared 8 bases from V and 1 base from J, leaving 20 bases between. The CDR3 DNA is TGTGCCAGCGGGAAGACAGGCCCTGGGAGGAACACTGAAGCTTTCTTT. This encodes CASGKTGPGRNTEAFF.

This clone has more than one count but fewer than ten. The chain joins TRBV11-3 to TRBJ2-5, with D possibly being TRBD2 (5 bases). This CDR3 spans 15 amino acids. Trimming left V 1 base short and J 0 bases short, with 9 bases between. Germline V gene sequence: CDR1 SGHNT, CDR2 YENEEA. DNA for the CDR3: TGTGCCAGCAGCTTAGGATCGGGAAACCAAGAGACCCAGTACTTC. As protein: CASSLGSGNQETQYF. The full variable domain, in which reference TRBV11-3 and TRBJ2-5 provide the parts outside the CDR3, is EAGVVQSPRYKIIEKKQPVAFWCNPISGHNTLYWYLQNLGQGPELLIRYENEEAVDDSQLPKDRFSAERLKGVDSTLKIQPAELGDSAVYLCASSLGSGNQETQYFGPGTRLLVL.

The chain employs TRBV5-1 and TRBJ2-2, with D possibly being TRBD2 (6 bases). V lost 10 bases, J lost 5 bases, and 15 bases lay in between. CDR3 length equals 13 residues. CDR1 is SGHRS and CDR2 is YFSETQ in the germline V gene. The CDR3: CASGTGGTGELFF. The CDR3 DNA sequence: TGCGCCTCCGGGACTGGCGGAACCGGGGAGCTGTTTTTT.

The CDR3 bases are TGTGCCAGCAGCTTAGAGTTACTAGCGGGGGTCCAAGAGACCCAGTACTTC. It translates to CASSLELLAGVQETQYF. The V call is TRBV11-2, the J call TRBJ2-5, with 11 positions matching TRBD2. In germline, CDR1 is SGHAT, CDR2 FQNNGV. The trim removed 0 bases at V and 1 base at J, leaving 4 bases unmatched. This CDR3 spans 17 amino acids.